The clone carrying this T cell receptor (beta chain) occurred a few times. Its antigen is not identified. MiXCR, run by TCRdb on the RT-PCR reads, gives a single entry per CDR3 protein. This table has roughly 160,000 distinct CDR3 sequences, under 13% appearing once. This entry belongs to a study of response to subunit inactivated influenza vaccine. Study findings and constraints: There was a suggestion from the authors that each seasonal influenza vaccination recruits few new T cells.

The CDR3 covers 14 residues. V lost 3 bases and J lost 4; bases outside the gene matches: 8. Germline CDR1 and CDR2: DFQATT and SNEGSKA (reference sequence). The chain uses TRBV20-1 and TRBJ2-5; 7 bases align to TRBD1. The source is a man between 50 and 59 years old who received an inactivated influenza vaccine. The material was non-naive T cells sorted from PBMCs, obtained 45 days after vaccination. The CDR3 sequence is CSASPTGERETQYF. As DNA, the CDR3 is TGCAGTGCTAGTCCCACAGGGGAAAGAGAGACCCAGTACTTC.